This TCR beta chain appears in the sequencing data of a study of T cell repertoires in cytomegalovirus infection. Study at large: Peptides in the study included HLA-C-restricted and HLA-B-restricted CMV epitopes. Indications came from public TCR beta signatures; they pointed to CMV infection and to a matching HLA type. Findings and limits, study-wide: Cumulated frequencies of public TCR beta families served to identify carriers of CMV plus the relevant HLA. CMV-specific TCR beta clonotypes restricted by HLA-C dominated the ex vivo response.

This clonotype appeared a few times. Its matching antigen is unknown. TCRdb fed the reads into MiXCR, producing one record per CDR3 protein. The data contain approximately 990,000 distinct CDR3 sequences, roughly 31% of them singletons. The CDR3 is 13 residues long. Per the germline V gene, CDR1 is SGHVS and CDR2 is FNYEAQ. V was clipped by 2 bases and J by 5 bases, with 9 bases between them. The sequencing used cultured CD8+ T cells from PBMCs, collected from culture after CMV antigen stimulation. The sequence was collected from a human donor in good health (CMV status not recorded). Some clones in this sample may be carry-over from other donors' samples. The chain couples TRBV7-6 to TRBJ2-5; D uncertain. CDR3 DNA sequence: TGTGCCAGCAGCTTAAAACGTGGGGAGACCCAGTACTTC. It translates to CASSLKRGETQYF.